The entry below describes one T cell receptor beta chain. The antigen remains undetermined. The donors were in the approximately 120-subject validation cohort; that cohort was separate from the roughly 700-subject first cohort. V lost 3 bases to trimming and J lost 7 bases; unmatched junction nucleotides: 9. Germline values: CDR1 MDHEN, CDR2 SYDVKM. The CDR3 runs to 14 residues. The data were obtained in a study of cytomegalovirus exposure and HLA in healthy donors. Study-wide findings and caveats: Reports showed the classifier diagnosing cytomegalovirus status with high specificity and sensitivity.

Sequencing used immunoSEQ multiplex PCR; TCRdb keeps in-frame clones, though not all of them. This table has some 250,000 clones, roughly 86% appearing once. Sequencing was performed on PBMCs. This clonotype originated in a woman aged 25 to 39 in good health and CMV-seropositive. V is TRBV28 and J is TRBJ2-7; TRBD2 matches at 7 bases. The CDR3 DNA reads as TGTGCCAGCAGTTTTAGCGCGGGAGTGGGAGAGCAGTACTTC. Protein sequence: CASSFSAGVGEQYF.